Listed below are T cell receptor beta chains from one sample, sequenced in a study of cytomegalovirus exposure and HLA in healthy donors. TCRdb's table, derived via immunoSEQ multiplex PCR, lists solely in-frame clones and lacks some. This repertoire shows around 190,000 clones, around four fifths found once; its top ten account for around 0.99%. What was sequenced was PBMCs. Receptors originate from a woman in her 40s in good health and CMV-seronegative. Both conserved end residues are part of each CDR3. D genes are given only for firm matches. Not every row has a clone size; where given, it reads once, few, many or a size class.

abundance,j_gene,v_gene,d_gene,CDR3aa,CDR3nt
.,TRBJ1-2,TRBV6-1,.,CASSGGDSKGYTF,TGTGCCAGCAGTGGTGGGGACTCGAAGGGCTACACCTTC
.,TRBJ2-1,TRBV7-3,TRBD1,CASSLDRYNEQFF,TGTGCCAGCAGCTTGGACAGGTACAATGAGCAGTTCTTC
.,TRBJ2-5,TRBV7-2,TRBD2,CASSFQTPSGRETQYF,TGTGCCAGCAGCTTTCAAACCCCCAGCGGGAGAGAGACCCAGTACTTC
.,TRBJ2-1,TRBV6-5,TRBD2,CASSSGGRALNEQFF,TGTGCCAGCAGTTCGGGCGGGAGGGCCTTGAATGAGCAGTTCTTC
few,TRBJ1-5,TRBV18,.,CASSPSSNQPQHF,TGTGCCAGCTCACCTAGCAGCAATCAGCCCCAGCATTTT
.,TRBJ1-3,TRBV7-8,.,CASSFGGGTSGNTIYF,TGTGCCAGCAGCTTCGGGGGGGGGACCTCTGGAAACACCATATATTTT
.,TRBJ1-1,TRBV5-5,TRBD1,CASSLGMGQGITEAFF,TGTGCCAGCAGCTTAGGGATGGGACAGGGGATCACTGAAGCTTTCTTT
few,TRBJ1-4,TRBV19,.,CASSIRRDSAATNEKLFF,TGTGCCAGTAGTATCCGAAGGGACTCAGCGGCCACTAATGAAAAACTGTTTTTT
.,TRBJ1-1,TRBV12-5,TRBD1,CASGLPLDRGMNTEAFF,TGTGCTAGTGGTTTGCCCCTGGACAGGGGAATGAACACTGAAGCTTTCTTT
.,TRBJ1-1,TRBV5-5,.,CASSKTAPNTEAFF,TGTGCCAGCAGCAAGACAGCCCCGAACACTGAAGCTTTCTTT
once,TRBJ1-2,TRBV19,TRBD1,CASSARQGENYGYTF,TGTGCCAGTAGTGCGAGACAGGGGGAGAACTATGGCTACACCTTC
.,TRBJ1-1,TRBV25-1,.,CASTSGGWNTEAFF,TGTGCCAGCACCTCCGGGGGGTGGAACACTGAAGCTTTCTTT
.,TRBJ1-2,TRBV4-3,.,CASSQGGGQGGNYGYTF,TGCGCCAGCAGCCAAGGCGGGGGCCAGGGTGGAAACTATGGCTACACCTTC
.,TRBJ1-5,TRBV6-6,.,CASTVLNQPQHF,TGTGCCAGCACTGTCTTGAATCAGCCCCAGCATTTT
once,TRBJ1-1,TRBV29-1,TRBD1,CSFSGLQGAKAEAFF,TGCAGTTTTTCAGGCCTACAGGGGGCGAAGGCTGAAGCTTTCTTT